This paragraph covers one T cell receptor beta chain sequence. Its antigen is still unknown. Base quality data are lacking; no much larger clone is found one base away. Genomic DNA was isolated from the sorted cells so that the TCRbeta CDR3 region could be sequenced. The immunoSEQ Assay was used for sequencing of TCRbeta CDR3 regions. TCRdb provides this immuneACCESS table in a form limited to in-frame rearrangements. Some clones are lacking; in checked studies, under half of them reflect an unresolved V gene, and why the rest are absent is not known. Recorded for this sample are roughly 83,000 clones; approximately 84% of them occurred a single time. About 7% of the sample comes from the top ten. This entry belongs to a study of OX40 agonist ivuxolimab in advanced cancers. Broadly, across the study: Ivuxolimab was a fully human IgG2 agonistic monoclonal antibody targeting the costimulatory receptor OX40 (CD134). Intravenous ivuxolimab was administered to patients every 2 weeks at six dose levels: 0.01, 0.1, 0.3, 1.5, 3 and 10 mg/kg. Among the roughly 52 dose-escalation patients, approximately 20 had hepatocellular carcinoma, approximately 15 melanoma, 9 renal cell carcinoma and 9 head and neck cancer. In the dose-escalation cohort, 82.7% of patients were male, and the mean age was approximately 60 years, with a range of 23 to 79. Patients were allowed to have had prior anti-PD-1, anti-PD-L1 or anti-CTLA-4 therapy, and 30% to 50% of the dose-escalation patients had previously received checkpoint inhibitors. Three dose-escalation patients achieved partial responses, one with hepatocellular carcinoma and two with cutaneous melanoma. Peripheral TCRbeta sequencing aimed to test whether ivuxolimab altered TCR sequence diversity and caused clonal T-cell expansion. The monotherapy dose-escalation portion (N of about 49 patients) of the phase I ivuxolimab trial is reported in the paper. The study at large found these results: At doses of 0.1 to 3.0 mg/kg, clonal expansion of both CD4+ and CD8+ T cells in blood was seen between baseline and week 6. In the 0.1-3.0 mg/kg groups, partial responders were among the patients with the lowest normalized peripheral clonal expansion, particularly in CD8+ T cells. The antigen specificity of the peripheral T cells that underwent clonal expansion was not determined. After ivuxolimab, more expanded clones were found on average in CD8+ T cells than in CD4+ T cells. Low levels of normalized T-cell clonal expansion were also seen in some nonresponding patients.

Patients with a history of autoimmune disease or receiving systemic immunosuppression were excluded from the trial. Peripheral blood for TCR sequencing was drawn from every dose cohort at baseline, at cycle 4 day 1 and at cycle 7 day 1. The samples were taken from a phase I, first-in-human, multicenter, open-label dose-escalation trial of ivuxolimab. The trial enrolled adults with locally advanced or metastatic head and neck squamous cell, hepatocellular, melanoma or renal cell carcinoma. Before TCR sequencing, CD4+ and CD8+ T cells were separately sorted from peripheral blood. Sequencing was performed on CD4+ or CD8+ T cells sorted from blood, taken in a trial of the OX40 agonist ivuxolimab. The sequence was collected from an adult with an advanced solid tumor such as melanoma, head and neck, liver or kidney cancer.

The DNA sequence is as follows: TGTGCCAGCATCGGGACTAGCGGGCGGCAGTACTTC. It encodes CASIGTSGRQYF. The rearrangement combines TRBV5-6 with TRBJ2-5, with 12 middle bases fitting TRBD2. CDR3 length: 12 amino acids, cysteine to phenylalanine. The kept DNA is CDR3 alone, 36 bases in frame from the first base. Trimming takes 6 bases off V and 11 bases off J; junction bases not matched to a gene: 5. CDR1 is given as SGHDT and CDR2 as YYEEEE, both from the germline V gene. The full variable domain, with segments outside the CDR3 supplied by the reference TRBV5-6 and TRBJ2-5 proteins, appears as DAGVTQSPTHLIKTRGQQVTLRCSPKSGHDTVSWYQQALGQGPQFIFQYYEEEERQRGNFPDRFSGHQFPNYSSELNVNALLLGDSALYLCASIGTSGRQYFGPGTRLLVL.